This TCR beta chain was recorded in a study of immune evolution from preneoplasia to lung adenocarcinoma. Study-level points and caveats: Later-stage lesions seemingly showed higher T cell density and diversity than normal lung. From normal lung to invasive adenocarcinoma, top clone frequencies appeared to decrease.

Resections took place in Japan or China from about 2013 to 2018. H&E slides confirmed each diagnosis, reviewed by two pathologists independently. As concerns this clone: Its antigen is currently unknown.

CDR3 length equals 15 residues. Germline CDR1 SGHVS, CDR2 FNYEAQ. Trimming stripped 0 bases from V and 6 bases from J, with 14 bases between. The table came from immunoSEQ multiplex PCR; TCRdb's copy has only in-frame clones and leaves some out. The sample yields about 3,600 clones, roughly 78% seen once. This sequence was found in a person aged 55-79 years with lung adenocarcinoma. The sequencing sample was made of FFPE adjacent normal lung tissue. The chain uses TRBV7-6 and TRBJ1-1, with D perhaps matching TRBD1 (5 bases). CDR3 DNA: TGTGCCAGCAGCTTAGCGCCTGGGACCGTGGCTGAAGCTTTCTTT. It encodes CASSLAPGTVAEAFF.